The 22 T cell receptor beta chains below come from one sample, sequenced in a study of shared clonotypes between healthy human individuals. Using immunoSEQ multiplex PCR, the repertoire was profiled, and TCRdb retains in-frame clones only, with some absent. The sample holds just over 2,000,000 clones; about 95% are singletons and the top ten take 0.85% to 1.3%. Naive CD8 cells lacked CD45RO, underwent positive selection for CCR7 and left out terminally differentiated effector memory CD45RA+ cells. Sequencing was carried out using naive CD8+ T cells sorted from blood. These receptors came from a young man in good health.

CDR3 in amino acids: CASSIDIMSYEQYF. Here the CDR3 DNA reads TGTGCCAGTAGTATCGATATTATGTCCTACGAGCAGTACTTC. The gene calls are TRBV19 and TRBJ2-7; D is unresolved. CDR1 is LNHDA and CDR2 is SQIVND in the germline V gene (reference sequence). Trimming left V 3 bases short and J 1 base short, with 10 bases between. This CDR3 is 14 amino acids long.

The chain combines TRBV11-2 with TRBJ2-7; D is possibly TRBD2 (6 bases). The CDR3 consists of 14 residues. Germline CDR1 is SGHAT and CDR2 is FQNNGV. V was trimmed by 5 bases and J by 0 bases, leaving 11 bases between them. CDR3 bases: TGTGCCAGCAGCCCCCCGGAGGGCTCCTACGAGCAGTACTTC. It yields the protein CASSPPEGSYEQYF.

The rearrangement uses TRBV5-5 and TRBJ2-1, with a weak D call TRBD1 (6 bases). V was cut by 4 bases and J by 2 bases, with 16 bases left in between. This CDR3 spans 16 amino acids. In germline, CDR1 is SGHKS, CDR2 YYEKEE (reference sequence). The DNA of the CDR3 is TGTGCCAGCAGCCTGTCTCCGGGACACCCCTACAATGAGCAGTTCTTC. It yields the protein CASSLSPGHPYNEQFF. The variable domain in full, with the rest retrieved from reference TRBV5-5 and TRBJ2-1, is DAGVTQSPTHLIKTRGQQVTLRCSPISGHKSVSWYQQVLGQGPQFIFQYYEKEERGRGNFPDRFSARQFPNYSSELNVNALLLGDSALYLCASSLSPGHPYNEQFFGPGTRLTVL.

In DNA, the CDR3 is TGTGCCAGTAGTATGGCTCTGGACGATACGCAGTATTTT. Protein product: CASSMALDDTQYF. This sequence joins TRBV19 and TRBJ2-3; D is undetermined. The CDR3 spans 13 residues. Trimming shortened V by 3 bases and J by 6 bases, and 10 bases separated the two germline ends. Germline lookup yields CDR1 LNHDA and CDR2 SQIVND (reference sequence).

The chain carries TRBV10-3 and TRBJ1-2; D is unclear. V shed 3 bases and J shed 7 bases, with 15 bases lying between them. The CDR3 is 14 amino acids. CDR1 is ENHRY and CDR2 is SYGVKD in the germline V gene. The CDR3 sequence: CAISEGQPSLGYTF. The CDR3 DNA is TGTGCCATCAGTGAAGGGCAACCTTCGCTTGGCTACACCTTC.

For the CDR3, the DNA is TGCGCCAGCAGCCAAGCAACCCCAGCGGGAGAGGCGGATACGCAGTATTTT. It specifies CASSQATPAGEADTQYF. The J gene is TRBJ2-3, the V gene TRBV4-3; 8 bases fit TRBD2. This CDR3 is built from 17 residues. CDR1 and CDR2 (germline): LGHNA, YSLEER. Trimming at V came to 1 base and at J to 6 bases, leaving 12 bases not matched to a gene.

The J gene is TRBJ1-2, the V gene TRBV4-2; D might be TRBD1 (5 bases). The CDR3 sequence is 15 residues long. V lost 0 bases, J lost 4 bases, and 12 bases lay in between. The germline V gene has CDR1 LGHNA and CDR2 YNFKEQ. The CDR3 loop is CASSQEAGVSYGYTF. DNA for the CDR3: TGTGCCAGCAGCCAAGAGGCGGGGGTTAGCTATGGCTACACCTTC.

This chain joins TRBV7-8 and TRBJ1-1, with a tentative D call TRBD1 (5 bases). The CDR3 extends over 13 amino acids. Germline lookup yields CDR1 SGHVS and CDR2 FQNEAQ. Trimming took off 7 bases at V and 2 bases at J, with 11 bases between the two ends. This chain's CDR3 is CASNNGANTEAFF. CDR3 DNA: TGTGCCAGCAATAATGGGGCCAACACTGAAGCTTTCTTT.

This chain connects TRBV9 to TRBJ2-2, with D unresolved. The V end lost 3 bases, the J end lost 3 bases, and 9 bases lay between the germline ends. The germline CDR1 and CDR2 sequences are SGDLS and YYNGEE. This CDR3 region has 14 residues. The CDR3 DNA reads TGTGCCAGCAGCGGTGCGGAATACACCGGGGAGCTGTTTTTT. This sequence encodes CASSGAEYTGELFF.

The chain is built from TRBV27 and TRBJ2-1; D unclear. The V end lost 5 bases, the J end lost 9 bases, and 8 bases lay between the germline ends. Germline V gene sequence: CDR1 MNHEY, CDR2 SMNVEV (reference sequence). The CDR3 extends over 11 amino acids. The CDR3 nucleotides are TGTGCCAGCAGTAAAGAAGCTGAGCAGTTCTTC. It yields the protein CASSKEAEQFF.

This chain uses TRBV5-8 with TRBJ2-5; weak D call: TRBD1 (6 bases). The V gene lost 4 bases and the J gene lost 1 base, with 17 bases spanning the gap. From germline, CDR1 is SGHTS and CDR2 YDEGEE. The CDR3 is made up of 16 amino acids. CDR3 in amino acids: CASSPGTLIGQETQYF. The CDR3 nucleotides are TGTGCCAGCAGCCCTGGGACACTTATTGGCCAAGAGACCCAGTACTTC.

In regard to this clone: Distinct nucleotide sequences in the sample also encode this CDR3. CDR3 amino acids: CASSSAGANVLTF. For the CDR3, the DNA is TGTGCCAGCAGTTCCGCTGGGGCCAACGTCCTGACTTTC. The V gene is TRBV27, the J gene TRBJ2-6; D call uncertain. Germline V lookup: CDR1 MNHEY, CDR2 SMNVEV (reference sequence). There are 13 residues in the CDR3. Between the trimmed V and J ends, which lost 4 bases and 2 bases, there was a span of 3 bases. Drawing the rest from reference TRBV27 and TRBJ2-6, the complete variable domain is EAQVTQNPRYLITVTGKKLTVTCSQNMNHEYMSWYRQDPGLGLRQIYYSMNVEVTDKGDVPEGYKVSRKEKRNFPLILESPSPNQTSLYFCASSSAGANVLTFGAGSRLTVL.

Details on this clone: This specimen includes other DNA sequences encoding the same CDR3. The rearrangement uses TRBV7-9 and TRBJ2-2, with no clear D. The germline CDR1 and CDR2 sequences are SEHNR and FQNEAQ (reference sequence). This CDR3 region has 13 residues. Trimming took off 5 bases at V and 5 bases at J, with 9 bases between the two ends. The CDR3 region has the DNA TGTGCCAGCAGCCTAGGTCAAACCGGGGAGCTGTTTTTT. Translated: CASSLGQTGELFF.

This clone has more than one count but fewer than ten. One end of the junction varies from germline; a read error may be responsible. The rearrangement uses TRBV30 and TRBJ2-2; no firm D call. CDR3 size: 14 residues. In germline, CDR1 is GTSNPN, CDR2 SVGIG (reference sequence). The CDR3 protein is CARSLGQETGELFF. Here the CDR3 DNA reads TGTGCCCGGAGCTTAGGGCAGGAGACCGGGGAGCTGTTTTTT.

The chain recombines TRBV9 with TRBJ2-1; 8 nucleotides align to TRBD2. J was trimmed by 2 bases and V by 3 bases; bases with no gene match: 7. The CDR3 covers 16 residues. Germline V gene data show CDR1 as SGDLS and CDR2 as YYNGEE. For the CDR3, the DNA is TGTGCCAGCAGCGCCCCGAGCGGGGGAACCTACAATGAGCAGTTCTTC. Its protein product is CASSAPSGGTYNEQFF.

The J gene is TRBJ2-1, the V gene TRBV6-4; 12 bases are a match to TRBD2. J was trimmed by 3 bases and V by 5 bases; bases with no gene match: 14. CDR3 length equals 19 residues. Germline CDR1 is MRHNA and CDR2 is SNTAGT. CDR3: CASSTSGRPSTGLYNEQFF. The CDR3 nucleotides read TGTGCCAGCAGTACTAGCGGGAGGCCCTCAACGGGGCTCTACAATGAGCAGTTCTTC.

Note on this clone: Within the sample, other DNA sequences also encode this same CDR3. This chain links TRBV10-3 with TRBJ2-3; D is possibly TRBD1 (6 bases). Trimming removed 6 bases from V and 0 bases from J, with 7 bases in between. This CDR3 has 13 amino acids. Looked up from germline, CDR1 is ENHRY and CDR2 is SYGVKD. This CDR3 is CAIRTGSTDTQYF. The CDR3 bases are TGTGCCATCAGAACAGGGAGCACAGATACGCAGTATTTT.

This rearrangement joins TRBV4-3 to TRBJ1-3, with D hard to call. The CDR3 totals 17 residues. Germline CDR1 is LGHNA and CDR2 is YSLEER. V was cut by 0 bases and J by 3 bases, with 15 bases left in between. The CDR3 loop is CASSQDRTLGIGNTIYF. Here the CDR3 DNA reads TGCGCCAGCAGCCAAGATCGGACTTTAGGAATTGGAAACACCATATATTTT.

The V call is TRBV19, the J call TRBJ2-5; weak D call: TRBD2 (5 bases). The CDR3 runs 14 residues. Trimming shortened V by 9 bases and J by 2 bases, and 16 bases separated the two germline ends. Germline loops: CDR1 LNHDA, CDR2 SQIVND (reference sequence). The CDR3 DNA is TGTGCCAGGAGACCGGGGAAGGCTCAAGAGACCCAGTACTTC. Its translation: CARRPGKAQETQYF. Together with reference TRBV19 and TRBJ2-5, the CDR3 gives the full variable domain: DGGITQSPKYLFRKEGQNVTLSCEQNLNHDAMYWYRQDPGQGLRLIYYSQIVNDFQKGDIAEGYSVSREKKESFPLTVTSAQKNPTAFYLCARRPGKAQETQYFGPGTRLLVL.

The chain is built from TRBV5-4 and TRBJ2-5; D is perhaps TRBD2 (5 bases). The V and J ends lost 3 bases and 2 bases respectively, with 8 bases between them. The CDR3 contains 13 residues. The germline CDR1 and CDR2 sequences are SGHNT and YYREEE (reference sequence). The CDR3 sequence is CASSSAGQETQYF. Written as DNA, the CDR3 is TGTGCCAGCAGCTCCGCGGGTCAAGAGACCCAGTACTTC.

This clone was seen only once. A read error may produce the germline difference seen at one junction end. This sequence joins TRBV7-7 and TRBJ1-1, with D tentatively TRBD1 (6 bases). Germline V gene sequence: CDR1 SSHAT, CDR2 FNYEAQ (reference sequence). The CDR3 has 13 amino acids. CDR3 residues: CASSSGVGTEAFF. The CDR3 DNA is TGTGCTAGCAGTTCAGGGGTGGGCACTGAAGCTTTCTTT.

V gene TRBV7-9 combines with J gene TRBJ2-1; 7 bases are shared with TRBD2. Trimming at V came to 4 bases and at J to 0 bases, leaving 6 bases not matched to a gene. The germline CDR1 and CDR2 sequences are SEHNR and FQNEAQ (reference sequence). The CDR3 is 16 amino acids. In DNA form, the CDR3 reads TGTGCCAGCAGCTCGGGACTACCGAGCTCCTACAATGAGCAGTTCTTC. Protein: CASSSGLPSSYNEQFF.